This is a list of T cell receptor beta chains from one sample in a study of response to subunit inactivated influenza vaccine. Each CDR3 protein is one row after TCRdb ran MiXCR on the RT-PCR reads. The table lists 500,000 to 600,000 distinct CDR3 sequences, 12% of them singletons, with approximately 10% in the top ten. Sequencing was performed on PBMCs from blood, taken on the day of vaccination. These receptors originate from a man aged 45-65 years who received an inactivated influenza vaccine. Both conserved end residues are part of each CDR3. The order of the fields is J gene, D gene, V gene, clone size, CDR3 protein, CDR3 DNA. A D gene is named only where the DNA matches it firmly. Only part of the rows carry a size: once, few, many, or a class if the clone is expanded.

J gene: TRBJ2-5; D gene: -; V gene: TRBV5-1; clone size: many; CDR3 protein: CASSTGTSKEETQYF; CDR3 DNA: TGCGCCAGCAGCACTGGGACCTCAAAGGAAGAGACCCAGTACTTC
J gene: TRBJ2-5; D gene: TRBD2; V gene: TRBV3-1; clone size: many; CDR3 protein: CASSDRTSGNQETQYF; CDR3 DNA: TGTGCCAGCAGCGACAGGACTAGCGGGAATCAAGAGACCCAGTACTTC
J gene: TRBJ2-5; D gene: TRBD1; V gene: TRBV28; clone size: many; CDR3 protein: CASSSPGQTETQYF; CDR3 DNA: TGTGCCAGCAGTTCACCGGGACAGACGGAGACCCAGTACTTC
J gene: TRBJ2-1; D gene: -; V gene: TRBV5-5; clone size: many; CDR3 protein: CASSFPTLQGSYNEQFF; CDR3 DNA: TGTGCCAGCAGCTTCCCCACGTTGCAGGGTTCCTACAATGAGCAGTTCTTC
J gene: TRBJ2-7; D gene: -; V gene: TRBV20-1; clone size: many; CDR3 protein: CSARVRSYEQYF; CDR3 DNA: TGCAGTGCTAGAGTACGGTCCTACGAGCAGTACTTC
J gene: TRBJ2-7; D gene: TRBD1; V gene: TRBV5-1; clone size: -; CDR3 protein: CPSSTGTANYEQYF; CDR3 DNA: TGCCCCAGCAGCACCGGGACAGCGAACTACGAGCAGTACTTC
J gene: TRBJ2-1; D gene: -; V gene: TRBV28; clone size: few; CDR3 protein: CASSLNQEQFF; CDR3 DNA: TGTGCCAGCAGTTTGAATCAAGAGCAGTTCTTC
J gene: TRBJ2-1; D gene: TRBD2; V gene: TRBV20-1; clone size: -; CDR3 protein: CSARISSGGIYNEQFF; CDR3 DNA: TGCAGTGCTAGGATTTCTAGCGGGGGGATATACAATGAGCAGTTCTTC
J gene: TRBJ1-2; D gene: -; V gene: TRBV29-1; clone size: -; CDR3 protein: CSVENTRRSGYTF; CDR3 DNA: TGCAGCGTTGAGAACACCCGCCGGAGCGGCTACACCTTC
J gene: TRBJ2-5; D gene: -; V gene: TRBV5-1; clone size: -; CDR3 protein: CASSRQDGETQYF; CDR3 DNA: TGCGCCAGCAGCCGCCAGGACGGGGAGACCCAGTACTTC
J gene: TRBJ2-1; D gene: TRBD2; V gene: TRBV7-9; clone size: few; CDR3 protein: CASSLEGTGGNEQFF; CDR3 DNA: TGTGCCAGCAGCTTAGAGGGGACGGGGGGAAATGAGCAGTTCTTC
J gene: TRBJ2-1; D gene: -; V gene: TRBV20-1; clone size: few; CDR3 protein: CSAAQLAGYNEQFF; CDR3 DNA: TGCAGTGCCGCCCAACTAGCAGGGTACAATGAGCAGTTCTTC
J gene: TRBJ1-2; D gene: -; V gene: TRBV5-1; clone size: few; CDR3 protein: CASSLARAGGYTF; CDR3 DNA: TGCGCCAGCAGCTTGGCCAGGGCCGGTGGCTACACCTTC
J gene: TRBJ2-7; D gene: TRBD1; V gene: TRBV7-2; clone size: few; CDR3 protein: CASSHRTGGPSYEQYF; CDR3 DNA: TGTGCCAGCAGCCACAGAACAGGGGGCCCCTCCTACGAGCAGTACTTC
J gene: TRBJ2-7; D gene: TRBD2; V gene: TRBV29-1; clone size: -; CDR3 protein: CSVQSGTSVYEQYF; CDR3 DNA: TGCAGCGTTCAATCCGGGACTAGCGTCTACGAGCAGTACTTC
J gene: TRBJ1-4; D gene: TRBD1; V gene: TRBV12-3/TRBV12-4; clone size: many; CDR3 protein: CASSFGQGTNEKLFF; CDR3 DNA: TGTGCCAGCAGTTTCGGACAGGGGACGAATGAAAAACTGTTTTTT
J gene: TRBJ2-1; D gene: TRBD2; V gene: TRBV7-9; clone size: few; CDR3 protein: CASSLGAGGFNEQFF; CDR3 DNA: TGTGCCAGCAGCTTAGGGGCGGGAGGTTTCAATGAGCAGTTCTTC
J gene: TRBJ2-3; D gene: TRBD2; V gene: TRBV10-3; clone size: -; CDR3 protein: CAISRLTSTSTDTQYF; CDR3 DNA: TGTGCCATCAGTCGACTGACTAGCACTAGCACAGATACGCAGTATTTT
J gene: TRBJ2-5; D gene: TRBD2; V gene: TRBV10-1; clone size: -; CDR3 protein: CATGTSGGQETQYF; CDR3 DNA: TGCGCCACCGGGACTAGCGGGGGTCAAGAGACCCAGTACTTC
J gene: TRBJ1-6; D gene: -; V gene: TRBV21-1; clone size: few; CDR3 protein: CASSKGKGSSYNSPLHF; CDR3 DNA: TGTGCCAGCAGCAAGGGGAAAGGGAGCTCCTATAATTCACCCCTCCACTTT
J gene: TRBJ2-1; D gene: -; V gene: TRBV6-2/TRBV6-3; clone size: many; CDR3 protein: CASSSSGLYNEQFF; CDR3 DNA: TGTGCCAGCAGTTCCAGCGGACTCTACAATGAGCAGTTCTTC
J gene: TRBJ2-7; D gene: -; V gene: TRBV2; clone size: few; CDR3 protein: CASSGSTGYEQYF; CDR3 DNA: TGTGCCAGCAGCGGTTCGACAGGTTACGAGCAGTACTTC
J gene: TRBJ1-4; D gene: -; V gene: TRBV7-9; clone size: -; CDR3 protein: CASSLAGDNEKLFF; CDR3 DNA: TGTGCCAGCAGCTTAGCTGGAGACAACGAAAAACTGTTTTTT
J gene: TRBJ2-3; D gene: TRBD2; V gene: TRBV7-2; clone size: few; CDR3 protein: CASSLAAAGGGQDTQYF; CDR3 DNA: TGTGCCAGCAGCTTAGCCGCAGCGGGGGGGGGTCAAGATACGCAGTATTTT
J gene: TRBJ1-1; D gene: -; V gene: TRBV5-6; clone size: -; CDR3 protein: CASSAKTVGNTEAFF; CDR3 DNA: TGTGCCAGCAGCGCGAAGACAGTCGGGAACACTGAAGCTTTCTTT
J gene: TRBJ2-7; D gene: -; V gene: TRBV29-1; clone size: -; CDR3 protein: CSTRVEPWDYEQYF; CDR3 DNA: TGCAGCACGAGGGTAGAGCCGTGGGACTACGAGCAGTACTTC
J gene: TRBJ1-2; D gene: TRBD1; V gene: TRBV12-3/TRBV12-4; clone size: few; CDR3 protein: CASSLKRDRGVRGYTF; CDR3 DNA: TGTGCCAGCAGTTTAAAAAGGGACAGGGGAGTAAGGGGCTACACCTTC
J gene: TRBJ2-1; D gene: -; V gene: TRBV7-9; clone size: -; CDR3 protein: CASSWPRSPYEQFF; CDR3 DNA: TGTGCCAGCAGCTGGCCCAGGAGCCCGTATGAGCAGTTCTTC
J gene: TRBJ2-7; D gene: TRBD2; V gene: TRBV10-3; clone size: many; CDR3 protein: CAISPSGSPGYEQYF; CDR3 DNA: TGTGCCATCAGTCCTAGCGGGAGCCCCGGCTACGAGCAGTACTTC
J gene: TRBJ2-7; D gene: -; V gene: TRBV20-1; clone size: many; CDR3 protein: CSAKPTGTEQYF; CDR3 DNA: TGCAGTGCGAAACCAACAGGGACCGAGCAGTACTTC
J gene: TRBJ2-7; D gene: -; V gene: TRBV7-2; clone size: few; CDR3 protein: CASTTGAYEQYF; CDR3 DNA: TGTGCCAGCACCACGGGAGCCTACGAGCAGTACTTC
J gene: TRBJ2-6; D gene: -; V gene: TRBV7-8; clone size: -; CDR3 protein: CASTPVSGANVLTF; CDR3 DNA: TGTGCCAGCACCCCGGTCTCTGGGGCCAACGTCCTGACTTTC
J gene: TRBJ1-2; D gene: -; V gene: TRBV7-9; clone size: few; CDR3 protein: CASGAQHYGNYGYTF; CDR3 DNA: TGTGCCAGCGGGGCCCAGCATTATGGAAACTATGGCTACACCTTC
J gene: TRBJ2-7; D gene: TRBD1; V gene: TRBV5-1; clone size: many; CDR3 protein: CASSWTGVYEQYF; CDR3 DNA: TGCGCCAGCAGCTGGACAGGGGTCTACGAGCAGTACTTC
J gene: TRBJ2-1; D gene: -; V gene: TRBV5-1; clone size: -; CDR3 protein: CASSLLATSDYNEQFF; CDR3 DNA: TGCGCCAGCAGCTTATTGGCGACATCGGATTACAATGAGCAGTTCTTC
J gene: TRBJ2-2; D gene: -; V gene: TRBV5-1; clone size: -; CDR3 protein: CASSLWSIANTGELFF; CDR3 DNA: TGCGCCAGCAGCTTGTGGTCGATCGCGAACACCGGGGAGCTGTTTTTT
J gene: TRBJ2-5; D gene: TRBD2; V gene: TRBV2; clone size: few; CDR3 protein: CASGLIGGSLGETQYF; CDR3 DNA: TGTGCCAGCGGACTTATCGGCGGGAGTCTTGGAGAGACCCAGTACTTC
J gene: TRBJ2-4; D gene: -; V gene: TRBV4-3; clone size: few; CDR3 protein: CASSPQASGDIQYF; CDR3 DNA: TGCGCCAGCAGCCCACAAGCCTCAGGGGACATTCAGTACTTC
J gene: TRBJ2-7; D gene: -; V gene: TRBV7-9; clone size: -; CDR3 protein: CASSQMGRSSYEQYF; CDR3 DNA: TGTGCCAGCAGCCAGATGGGGCGAAGCTCCTACGAGCAGTACTTC
J gene: TRBJ2-3; D gene: TRBD2; V gene: TRBV9; clone size: few; CDR3 protein: CASSASSGGSDTQYF; CDR3 DNA: TGTGCCAGCAGCGCGTCTAGCGGGGGGTCAGATACGCAGTATTTT
J gene: TRBJ1-5; D gene: TRBD1; V gene: TRBV5-1; clone size: -; CDR3 protein: CASSFGPGRGTEPQHF; CDR3 DNA: TGCGCCAGCAGCTTTGGGCCCGGCAGGGGGACGGAGCCCCAGCATTTT
J gene: TRBJ2-7; D gene: TRBD2; V gene: TRBV7-9; clone size: few; CDR3 protein: CASSPPGGIHEQYF; CDR3 DNA: TGTGCCAGCAGCCCGCCGGGAGGGATCCACGAGCAGTACTTC
J gene: TRBJ1-2; D gene: TRBD1; V gene: TRBV29-1; clone size: -; CDR3 protein: CSAGTGTNYGYTF; CDR3 DNA: TGCAGCGCCGGGACAGGGACCAACTATGGCTACACCTTC
J gene: TRBJ2-7; D gene: -; V gene: TRBV2; clone size: few; CDR3 protein: CASSVGQNYEQYF; CDR3 DNA: TGTGCCAGCAGTGTTGGGCAAAACTACGAGCAGTACTTC
J gene: TRBJ2-4; D gene: TRBD2; V gene: TRBV12-3/TRBV12-4; clone size: few; CDR3 protein: CASSLSTSGTPRDIQYF; CDR3 DNA: TGTGCCAGCAGTTTGTCGACTAGCGGAACTCCCAGGGACATTCAGTACTTC
J gene: TRBJ2-3; D gene: TRBD2; V gene: TRBV5-1; clone size: -; CDR3 protein: CASSLLLYDSGGNTDTQYF; CDR3 DNA: TGCGCCAGCAGCTTACTGCTTTATGATAGCGGGGGCAACACAGATACGCAGTATTTT
J gene: TRBJ2-1; D gene: TRBD2; V gene: TRBV29-1; clone size: -; CDR3 protein: CSVDGGLAGGPRVQFF; CDR3 DNA: TGCAGCGTTGATGGGGGTCTAGCGGGGGGGCCCCGAGTGCAGTTCTTC
J gene: TRBJ1-1; D gene: -; V gene: TRBV20-1; clone size: -; CDR3 protein: CSARGNAEAFF; CDR3 DNA: TGCAGTGCTAGGGGTAACGCTGAAGCTTTCTTT
J gene: TRBJ2-2; D gene: TRBD1; V gene: TRBV29-1; clone size: few; CDR3 protein: CSVEDGGTGRTGELFF; CDR3 DNA: TGCAGCGTTGAAGACGGAGGGACAGGGAGGACCGGGGAGCTGTTTTTT
J gene: TRBJ2-5; D gene: -; V gene: TRBV7-2; clone size: few; CDR3 protein: CASSLIYGPDQETQYF; CDR3 DNA: TGTGCCAGCAGCTTAATTTACGGGCCAGACCAAGAGACCCAGTACTTC
J gene: TRBJ2-7; D gene: TRBD1; V gene: TRBV25-1; clone size: few; CDR3 protein: CASSADRTPYEQYF; CDR3 DNA: TGTGCCAGCAGTGCGGACAGGACCCCTTACGAGCAGTACTTC
J gene: TRBJ1-5; D gene: -; V gene: TRBV5-1; clone size: -; CDR3 protein: CASSLTGDSNQPQHF; CDR3 DNA: TGCGCCAGCAGCTTGACCGGAGATAGCAATCAGCCCCAGCATTTT
J gene: TRBJ1-2; D gene: -; V gene: TRBV5-5; clone size: few; CDR3 protein: CASSLAPSSNYGYTF; CDR3 DNA: TGTGCCAGCAGCTTGGCTCCGAGCAGCAACTATGGCTACACCTTC
J gene: TRBJ1-4; D gene: TRBD1; V gene: TRBV12-3/TRBV12-4; clone size: -; CDR3 protein: CASSLGQTNEKLFF; CDR3 DNA: TGTGCCAGCAGCCTGGGACAGACAAATGAAAAACTGTTTTTT